A single sample is the source of the 10 T cell receptor beta chains below, sequenced in a study of T cell repertoires in cytomegalovirus infection. One entry per CDR3 protein, called by TCRdb with MiXCR from the reads. Of about 230,000 distinct CDR3 sequences listed, 22% are singletons. The specimen sequenced was CD8+ T cells from PBMCs. The receptors come from a human donor in good health (CMV status not recorded). Some clones in this sample may be carry-over from other donors' samples.

The CDR3 reads CASTPRTPSTDTQYF. CDR3 coding DNA: TGTGCCAGCACTCCCCGGACCCCTAGCACAGATACGCAGTATTTT. The chain couples TRBV6-6 to TRBJ2-3, with D uncertain. Between the trimmed V and J ends, which lost 7 bases and 0 bases, there was a span of 14 bases. Germline values: CDR1 MNHNY, CDR2 SVGAGI (reference sequence). The CDR3 extends over 15 amino acids.

Only a few counts were recorded for this clonotype. The rearrangement joins TRBV5-6 to TRBJ1-5; D unresolved. V lost 4 bases and J lost 1, with 12 bases in between. The V gene's germline CDR1 is SGHDT and CDR2 YYEEEE. CDR3 length: 15 amino acids. CDR3 DNA sequence: TGTGCCAGCAGCCTGGGAAGGATGAGCAATCAGCCCCAGCATTTT. Translating it yields CASSLGRMSNQPQHF.

This clonotype appeared a few times. V and J are TRBV25-1 and TRBJ2-7; 10 bases are a match to TRBD1. V was clipped by 8 bases and J by 5 bases; unmatched bases: 9. The CDR3 totals 14 residues. CDR1 and CDR2 (germline): MGHDK, SYGVNS. DNA of the CDR3: TGTGCCAGCGACTCGGGACAGGGGAGCCACGAGCAGTACTTC. This codes for CASDSGQGSHEQYF.

This clonotype was observed a handful of times. The rearrangement links TRBV28 to TRBJ2-1; D is tentatively TRBD1 or TRBD2 (5 bases each). V lost 4 bases, J lost 8 bases, and 15 bases lay in between. Per the germline V gene, CDR1 is MDHEN and CDR2 is SYDVKM. The CDR3 runs to 14 residues. The CDR3 DNA follows: TGTGCCAGCAGTTGGGACCCCTTGTCTCATGAGCAGTTCTTC. It codes for CASSWDPLSHEQFF.

This clonotype was picked up many times. V usage is TRBV7-3 and J usage is TRBJ2-3, with 11 bases aligning to TRBD2. Looked up from germline, CDR1 is SGHTA and CDR2 is FQGTGA. The CDR3 contains 16 residues. V shed 5 bases, J shed 4 bases, and the junction held 8 bases outside the gene matches. CDR3 sequence reads: CASSHPTSGGADTQYF. The DNA of the CDR3 is TGTGCCAGCAGCCACCCCACTAGCGGGGGCGCAGATACGCAGTATTTT.

The rearrangement links TRBV13 to TRBJ2-2; a weak D match, TRBD2 (7 bases). CDR1 and CDR2 from the germline V gene are PRHDT and FYEKMQ (reference sequence). The CDR3 is 16 amino acids. V gave up 4 bases and J gave up 5 bases, with 17 bases separating them. The CDR3 DNA is TGTGCCAGCAGCTCCGGGCGGGGGCGAAAGACCGGGGAGCTGTTTTTT. Translation gives CASSSGRGRKTGELFF.

This clonotype has ten or more counts. Compared with germline, one end of the junction differs, possibly owing to a read error. The chain carries TRBV5-6 and TRBJ1-5, with D unclear. This CDR3 has 12 residues. Per germline, CDR1 SGHDT and CDR2 YYEEEE. The CDR3: CASSLGNQPQHF. In nucleotides, the CDR3 is TGTGCCAGCAGTTTGGGCAATCAGCCCCAGCATTTT.

This clonotype came up many times. The chain uses TRBV7-8 and TRBJ2-3; D unclear. Trimming left V 5 bases short and J 9 bases short, with 15 bases between. CDR3 size: 13 residues. Germline lookup yields CDR1 SGHVS and CDR2 FQNEAQ. The CDR3 loop is CASSLIRVDTQYF. In DNA form, the CDR3 reads TGTGCCAGCAGCCTCATTAGGGTAGACACGCAGTATTTT. The complete variable domain, with remaining parts taken from reference TRBV7-8 and TRBJ2-3, reads GAGVSQSPRYKVAKRGQDVALRCDPISGHVSLFWYQQALGQGPEFLTYFQNEAQLDKSGLPSDRFFAERPEGSVSTLKIQRTQQEDSAVYLCASSLIRVDTQYFGPGTRLTVL.

This clonotype was seen a handful of times. The V and J genes are TRBV14 and TRBJ2-1; 11 nucleotides line up with TRBD2. The V gene end was trimmed by 1 base and the J gene end by 8 bases; junction bases not matched to a gene: 4. The length of the CDR3 is 15 residues. Germline CDR1 is SGHDN and CDR2 is FVKESK. The CDR3 protein is CASSQALAGVDEQFF. DNA of the CDR3: TGTGCCAGCAGCCAAGCACTAGCGGGGGTAGATGAGCAGTTCTTC.

This chain connects TRBV20-1 to TRBJ1-1; D unclear. Per germline, CDR1 DFQATT and CDR2 SNEGSKA (reference sequence). Deletions cut 3 bases from V and 1 base from J, with 15 bases between. The CDR3 covers 15 residues. CDR3 loop: CSASSGFDSNTEAFF. In nucleotides, the CDR3 is TGCAGTGCTAGTTCGGGGTTCGATTCGAACACTGAAGCTTTCTTT.